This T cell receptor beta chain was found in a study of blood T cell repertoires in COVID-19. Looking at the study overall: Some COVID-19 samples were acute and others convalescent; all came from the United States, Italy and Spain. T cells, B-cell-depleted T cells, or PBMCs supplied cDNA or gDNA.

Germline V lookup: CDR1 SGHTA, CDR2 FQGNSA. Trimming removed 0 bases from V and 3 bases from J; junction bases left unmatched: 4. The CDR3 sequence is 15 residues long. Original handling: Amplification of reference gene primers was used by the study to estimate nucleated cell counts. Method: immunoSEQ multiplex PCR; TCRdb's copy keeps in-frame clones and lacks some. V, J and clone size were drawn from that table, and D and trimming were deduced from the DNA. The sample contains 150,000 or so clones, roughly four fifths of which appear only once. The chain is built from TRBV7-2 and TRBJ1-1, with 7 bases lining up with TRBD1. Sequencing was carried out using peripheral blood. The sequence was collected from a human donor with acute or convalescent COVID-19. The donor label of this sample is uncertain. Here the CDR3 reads CASSLAWTGDTEAFF. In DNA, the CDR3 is TGTGCCAGCAGCTTAGCATGGACAGGCGACACTGAAGCTTTCTTT.